This T cell receptor (beta chain) was recorded in a study of shared clonotypes between healthy human individuals. TCRdb's table, derived via immunoSEQ multiplex PCR, lists solely in-frame clones and lacks some. The sample lists 2 million to 2.5 million clones, approximately 95% occurring once. Everyone who donated was a Caucasian adult who lived in Nashville, Tennessee. Negatively enriched CD4+ T cells were divided by CD45RA into naive and memory. Notes on the study in general: Estimated richness was generally greater in naive than memory subsets.

A remark on this clone: Its antigen is unidentified.

The source of this sequence is a man aged 18 to 30 in good health. Source material: naive CD4+ T cells sorted from blood. Subset in this sample: CD45RA+ positively selected.

The CDR3, as DNA: TGTGCCAGCAGTTTTGATCGGCGGACGAACACCGGGGAGCTGTTTTTT. Its protein product is CASSFDRRTNTGELFF. The gene calls are TRBV27 and TRBJ2-2; D not certain. The length of the CDR3 is 16 residues. The V end lost 3 bases, the J end lost 0 bases, and 11 bases lay between the germline ends. Germline V CDR1 and CDR2: MNHEY, SMNVEV (reference sequence).